This T cell receptor (beta chain) comes out of a study of response to subunit inactivated influenza vaccine. General study findings and limits: Authors suggested each seasonal flu vaccination may recruit only limited numbers of new T cells.

Regarding this clonotype: Its antigen is unknown.

V lost 3 bases and J lost 4; bases outside the gene matches: 3. This CDR3 region has 15 residues. Germline values: CDR1 MNHEY, CDR2 SVGAGI. Via MiXCR, TCRdb re-called the RT-PCR reads, giving one row per CDR3 protein. Here the sample spans a few hundred thousand distinct CDR3 sequences, about 20% being singletons. The sequence came from a man aged 45-69 years who received an inactivated influenza vaccine. The gene calls are TRBV6-5 and TRBJ1-6; 7 bases align to TRBD1. The material sequenced was PBMCs from blood, taken less than 22 months after vaccination. As DNA, the CDR3 is TGTGCCAGCAGTTATAAGGGGGCGTATAATTCACCCCTCCACTTT. Its protein is CASSYKGAYNSPLHF.